These 2 T cell receptor delta chains originate from one sample sequenced in a study of delta chain sequences of gamma delta T cells. TCRdb re-called the 5' RACE reads via CATT. The sample carries over 2,000 delta-chain clones, under 30% recorded once. Sequenced input: either unsorted cells or a sorted T cell fraction (not recorded which). All receptors derive from a human donor in good health.

The V call is TRDV2, the J call TRDJ1; 9 nucleotides match TRDD3. CDR3 length: 17 residues. Germline CDR1 is GEAIGNYY and CDR2 is EKD. Losses at the gene ends were 0 bases for V and 5 bases for J; bases not matched to a gene: 12. The CDR3 DNA reads as TGTGCCTGTGACACCCTTACTGGGGGACACCTGGCTGATAAACTCATCTTT. This gives the protein CACDTLTGGHLADKLIF.

Concerning this clone itself: Just one base apart from a much larger clone, this may be a read error. V gene TRDV2 combines with J gene TRDJ1, with 11 bases that match TRDD3. Germline assignment: CDR1 GEAIGNYY and CDR2 EKD. The J segment lost 3 bases and the V segment lost 2 bases, leaving 10 bases of the junction unmatched. The CDR3 sequence is 17 residues long. The DNA for the CDR3 is TGTGCCTGTGACAACGTACTGGGGGATATGGGAGCCGATAAACTCATCTTT. Encoded protein: CACDNVLGDMGADKLIF.